The 30 T cell receptor beta chains in this list originate from one sample, sequenced in a study of glioma-infiltrating T cells. The iRepertoire nested amplicon-rescue multiplex PCR amplified TCR alpha and beta CDR3s from RNA. TCRdb independently ran MiXCR on the multiplex PCR reads; one entry per CDR3 protein. This table holds about 180,000 distinct CDR3 sequences, approximately 40% found once. Sequencing was carried out using glioma tissue, nonneoplastic brain tissue, or PBMCs (not recorded which). Every receptor here comes from a human donor with low-grade glioma or glioblastoma, undergoing nonglioma brain surgery, or in good health (not recorded which).

This clonotype was picked up a small number of times. The chain uses TRBV7-2 and TRBJ2-3; weak D call: TRBD2 (6 bases). The CDR3 has 17 amino acids. Per germline, CDR1 SGHTA and CDR2 FQGNSA. Deletions cut 4 bases from V and 5 bases from J, with 22 bases between. CDR3 nucleotide sequence: TGTGCCAGCAGCTCGGCCACCCCGGGAGTCGGTTTAGATACGCAGTATTTT. It specifies CASSSATPGVGLDTQYF. The full variable domain, rest sourced from reference TRBV7-2 and TRBJ2-3, is GAGVSQSPSNKVTEKGKDVELRCDPISGHTALYWYRQSLGQGLEFLIYFQGNSAPDKSGLPSDRFSAERTGGSVSTLTIQRTQQEDSAVYLCASSSATPGVGLDTQYFGPGTRLTVL.

This clonotype was counted many times. The V gene is TRBV7-9, the J gene TRBJ2-1; 9 bases match TRBD2. J gave up 6 bases and V 5 bases, and 8 bases lay outside the gene matches. Germline values: CDR1 SEHNR, CDR2 FQNEAQ (reference sequence). The CDR3 spans 15 residues. The CDR3 loop reads CASSALAGLPNEQFF. The CDR3 coding sequence is TGTGCCAGCAGCGCTCTAGCGGGATTGCCCAATGAGCAGTTCTTC.

V usage is TRBV20-1 and J usage is TRBJ2-7; no clear D. V lost 5 bases, J lost 6 bases, and 11 bases lay in between. Germline-derived CDR1 and CDR2 are DFQATT and SNEGSKA (reference sequence). CDR3 length equals 11 residues. The CDR3: CSAGRWPEQYF. The DNA for the CDR3 is TGCAGTGCTGGCAGGTGGCCCGAGCAGTACTTC.

The chain couples TRBV18 to TRBJ2-5; weak D call: TRBD2 (6 bases). From germline, CDR1 is KGHSH and CDR2 LQKENI. The CDR3 totals 15 residues. V was trimmed by 3 bases and J by 5 bases, leaving 16 bases between them. DNA of the CDR3: TGTGCCAGCTCACCCGACCCGGGGGAGTTTGAGACCCAGTACTTC. Amino acids: CASSPDPGEFETQYF.

Worth noting for this clonotype: This may be a read error, as it is one base from a much larger clone. The chain combines TRBV18 with TRBJ2-1, with 8 bases identical to TRBD1. This CDR3 contains 14 residues. The germline CDR1 and CDR2 sequences are KGHSH and LQKENI. The chain's CDR3 is CASSPVAGGGERFF. Written as DNA, the CDR3 is TGTGCCAGCTCACCAGTTGCAGGGGGCGGTGAGCGGTTCTTC.

The gene calls are TRBV28 and TRBJ1-2; possible D gene TRBD1, 5 bases. The CDR3 has 14 residues. V lost 8 bases, J lost 5 bases, and 18 bases lay in between. CDR1 and CDR2 (germline): MDHEN, SYDVKM. The CDR3 here is CASEGRGLPYGYTF. The CDR3 DNA follows: TGTGCCAGCGAAGGAAGGGGCCTACCGTATGGCTACACCTTC.

This chain joins TRBV18 and TRBJ2-7; 8 positions match TRBD2. With 2 bases clipped from V and 0 bases from J, the junction kept 3 bases outside the gene matches. The CDR3 extends over 15 amino acids. Looked up from germline, CDR1 is KGHSH and CDR2 is LQKENI. In DNA, the CDR3 is TGTGCCAGCTCACCAAGTAGCGGGGCCTCCTACGAGCAGTACTTC. Its translation: CASSPSSGASYEQYF.

In regard to this clonotype: It may be a read error: a sequence one base away is much more abundant. This is likely a read error, given that the CDR3 carries no conserved phenylalanine or tryptophan at its end. V and J are TRBV20-1 and TRBJ2-7, with 10 bases identical to TRBD2. V gave up 3 bases and J gave up 7 bases; unmatched junction bases: 9. Germline CDR1 DFQATT, CDR2 SNEGSKA (reference sequence). The length of the CDR3 is 14 residues. The CDR3 spells CSARGTSDGSEQYL. CDR3 DNA sequence: TGCAGTGCTAGGGGGACTAGCGACGGGTCTGAGCAGTACCTC.

Details on this clonotype: This may arise from a read error, as a much more abundant clone is one base away. The CDR3: CASIQFLRGAVEQFF. The CDR3 nucleotides are TGCGCCAGCATCCAATTCCTCCGGGGGGCGGTTGAGCAGTTCTTC. The gene calls are TRBV4-1 and TRBJ2-1; tentative D call: TRBD2 (7 bases). Germline CDR1 reads MGHRA; CDR2 reads YSYEKL. The CDR3 spans 15 residues.

This clonotype came up many times. The chain links TRBV24-1 to TRBJ2-1, with D possibly being TRBD1 (6 bases). Trimming removed 0 bases at V and 8 bases at J, with 10 bases between. Germline V gene data show CDR1 as KGHDR and CDR2 as SFDVKD. The CDR3 covers 14 residues. In DNA form, the CDR3 reads TGTGCCACCAGTGATTTGGGAACAGGGCATGAGCAGTTCTTC. Amino acids: CATSDLGTGHEQFF.

This clonotype was found many times. The chain has TRBV2 and TRBJ2-1; D ambiguous. The CDR3 is 11 residues long. In germline, CDR1 is SNHLY, CDR2 FYNNEI. V was clipped by 8 bases and J by 0 bases, with 2 bases between them. The CDR3 DNA follows: TGTGCCAGCCGCTCCTACAATGAGCAGTTCTTC. This sequence encodes CASRSYNEQFF.

In the case of this clonotype: A much larger clone lies one base from this, so it may be a read error. The CDR3 protein is CASSQASPGAYNGQFF. The CDR3 DNA reads as TGTGCCAGCAGCCAAGCATCCCCCGGGGCCTACAATGGGCAGTTCTTC. V is TRBV3-1 and J is TRBJ2-1; D tentatively fits TRBD1 or TRBD2 (5 bases each). This CDR3 comprises 16 residues. CDR1 and CDR2 from the germline V gene are LGHDT and YNNKEL (reference sequence).

This clonotype occurred many times. The chain recombines TRBV6-1 with TRBJ2-1, with 7 bases identical to TRBD2. The CDR3 covers 16 residues. Trimming took 6 bases from V and 4 from J; bases not matched to a gene: 12. CDR1 is MNHNS and CDR2 is SASEGT in the germline V gene. CDR3 nucleotide sequence: TGTGCCAGCAGCAGGTCTAGCGGATCTAAATACAATGAGCAGTTCTTC. This translates into CASSRSSGSKYNEQFF.

This clonotype was found a few times. The chain carries TRBV7-2 and TRBJ2-4; possibly TRBD1 for D (6 bases). Germline V lookup: CDR1 SGHTA, CDR2 FQGNSA. The CDR3 has 16 residues. V was cut by 5 bases and J by 0 bases, with 14 bases left in between. CDR3 DNA sequence: TGTGCCAGCAGCCCGCAGGGGTCGTTAGCCAAAAACATTCAGTACTTC. This sequence encodes CASSPQGSLAKNIQYF.

This clonotype was detected many times. The chain links TRBV7-3 to TRBJ1-1; no firm D call. Germline loops: CDR1 SGHTA, CDR2 FQGTGA. V lost 2 bases and J lost 4, with 8 bases in between. This CDR3 has 13 amino acids. The CDR3 nucleotides are TGTGCCAGCAGCTTACATAGGGCCACTGAAGCTTTCTTT. Residues: CASSLHRATEAFF.

This clonotype has at least ten counts. The CDR3 DNA reads as TGCAGTGCTAGAGGGCTGGGAAGGGAGGTACACGAGCAGTACTTC. Protein sequence: CSARGLGREVHEQYF. The V gene is TRBV20-1, the J gene TRBJ2-7; D might be TRBD2 (6 bases). CDR1 DFQATT and CDR2 SNEGSKA come from the germline V gene (reference sequence). The ends were cut back, 1 base at V and 5 bases at J, with 18 bases in the middle. The CDR3 covers 15 residues.

This chain joins TRBV7-2 and TRBJ2-3; D may be TRBD1 (5 bases). The ends were cut back, 5 bases at V and 5 bases at J, with 26 bases in the middle. CDR1 SGHTA and CDR2 FQGNSA come from the germline V gene. The CDR3 spans 18 residues. CDR3 protein: CASSLSGRGAGRIDTQYF. The CDR3 region has the DNA TGTGCCAGCAGCCTTTCCGGTAGGGGCGCCGGTCGTATAGATACGCAGTATTTT.

As to this clonotype: A junction boundary mismatches the germline segment, possibly from a read error. V is TRBV2 and J is TRBJ2-1; 10 bases align to TRBD2. The CDR3 loop spans 15 amino acids. Germline V gene lookup returns CDR1 SNHLY and CDR2 FYNNEI. The CDR3: CATSEGLAGVGEQFF. The CDR3 DNA sequence: TGTGCCACCAGTGAAGGGCTAGCGGGAGTAGGTGAGCAGTTCTTC.

Notes on this clonotype: Since a much larger clone is just one base distant, this may be a read error. The chain carries TRBV7-2 and TRBJ2-1; 8 bases line up with TRBD1. The CDR3 sequence is 15 residues long. V lost 6 bases and J lost 6; bases outside the gene matches: 10. CDR1 and CDR2 (germline): SGHTA, FQGNSA. Here the CDR3 DNA reads TGTGCCAGCAGTCGGGACAGGCATCCTAGCAATGAGCAGTTCTTC. This codes for CASSRDRHPSNEQFF. Variable domain in full (rest from reference TRBV7-2 and TRBJ2-1): GAGVSQSPSNKVTEKGKDVELRCDPISGHTALYWYRQSLGQGLEFLIYFQGNSAPDKSGLPSDRFSAERTGGSVSTLTIQRTQQEDSAVYLCASSRDRHPSNEQFFGPGTRLTVL.

This clonotype has ten or more counts. J is TRBJ2-7 and V is TRBV20-1; D possibly corresponds to TRBD2 (5 bases). In germline, CDR1 is DFQATT, CDR2 SNEGSKA (reference sequence). The CDR3 runs 17 residues. With 3 bases removed from V and 2 bases from J, the gap between germline ends came to 23 bases. Here the CDR3 reads CSARFRGRTFKPYEQYF. In DNA, the CDR3 is TGCAGTGCTAGGTTTCGTGGCAGGACTTTCAAACCCTACGAGCAGTACTTC.

This clonotype was picked up many times. This chain links TRBV19 with TRBJ1-4; D is unclear. This CDR3 has 13 residues. Trimming cost V 6 bases and J 8 bases, with 13 bases left between them. Germline assignment: CDR1 LNHDA and CDR2 SQIVND (reference sequence). CDR3 nucleotide sequence: TGTGCCAGTAGCCGACTACACGGAGAAAAACTGTTTTTT. Residues: CASSRLHGEKLFF.

This clonotype was seen ten or more times. The chain uses TRBV25-1 and TRBJ1-2; D is unclear. Germline values: CDR1 MGHDK, CDR2 SYGVNS. Trimming shortened V by 4 bases and J by 4 bases, and 13 bases separated the two germline ends. This CDR3 has 14 residues. The CDR3 nucleotides read TGTGCCAGCAGTGGTCTCGGCGGGAGCTATGGCTACACCTTC. Translating gives CASSGLGGSYGYTF.

This chain uses TRBV7-9 with TRBJ2-1, with 8 bases identical to TRBD1. V trimming: 5 bases; J trimming: 0 bases; junction bases outside the gene matches: 12. The length of the CDR3 is 18 residues. Germline assignment: CDR1 SEHNR and CDR2 FQNEAQ (reference sequence). The CDR3 coding sequence is TGTGCCAGCAGCCTGGCCTCTTCCGGGACAGGCTCCTACAATGAGCAGTTCTTC. Translated, it gives CASSLASSGTGSYNEQFF.

This clonotype has just a few counts. This sequence may be a read error, since a much larger clone differs from it by one base. The V and J genes are TRBV2 and TRBJ2-5, with a weak D call TRBD2 (6 bases). Trimming removed 6 bases at V and 5 bases at J, with 13 bases between. Germline V gene lookup returns CDR1 SNHLY and CDR2 FYNNEI. The CDR3 loop spans 13 amino acids. The CDR3 sequence is CASSRDWGETQYF. As DNA, the CDR3 is TGTGCCAGCAGCCGGGACTGGGGGGAGACCCAGTACTTC.

Of note for this clonotype: This could be a read error, since a much larger clone is one nucleotide away. This rearrangement joins TRBV28 to TRBJ1-4; 7 bases are shared with TRBD1. The germline CDR1 and CDR2 sequences are MDHEN and SYDVKM. This CDR3 contains 16 residues. The V segment lost 9 bases and the J segment 8 bases; nucleotides outside the gene matches: 18. CDR3: CARSPETGSIVEKLFF. The CDR3 DNA follows: TGTGCCAGAAGCCCTGAGACAGGGAGTATAGTCGAAAAACTGTTTTTT.

Note on this clonotype: A much larger clone differs from this one at a single base, so this may be a read error. The V gene is TRBV28, the J gene TRBJ2-7; a possible D gene is TRBD1 (5 bases). The CDR3 is made up of 11 amino acids. V shed 4 bases and J shed 10 bases, with 11 bases lying between them. In germline, CDR1 is MDHEN, CDR2 SYDVKM. CDR3 DNA sequence: TGTGCCAGCAGTTCCCAGGGTTGTCAGTACTTC. It specifies CASSSQGCQYF.

This clonotype has a count of ten or more. The V gene is TRBV7-2, the J gene TRBJ2-7, with D possibly being TRBD2 (6 bases). The ends were cut back, 1 base at V and 4 bases at J, with 8 bases in the middle. The germline V gene encodes CDR1 SGHTA and CDR2 FQGNSA. The CDR3 loop spans 13 amino acids. The chain's CDR3 is CASSLGRAYEQYF. The CDR3 DNA reads as TGTGCCAGCAGCTTAGGGAGGGCTTACGAGCAGTACTTC. Combining the CDR3 with reference TRBV7-2 and TRBJ2-7 gives the whole variable domain GAGVSQSPSNKVTEKGKDVELRCDPISGHTALYWYRQSLGQGLEFLIYFQGNSAPDKSGLPSDRFSAERTGGSVSTLTIQRTQQEDSAVYLCASSLGRAYEQYFGPGTRLTVT.

This rearrangement joins TRBV20-1 to TRBJ2-7, with D possibly being TRBD1 (6 bases). CDR1 DFQATT and CDR2 SNEGSKA come from the germline V gene (reference sequence). V lost 0 bases, J lost 7 bases, and 13 bases lay in between. CDR3 size: 13 residues. The DNA of the CDR3 is TGCAGTGCTAGAGATCTGGAGCAGGGGGAGCAGTACTTC. It encodes CSARDLEQGEQYF.

This clonotype was counted only a few times. The chain uses TRBV2 and TRBJ1-2; D possibly corresponds to TRBD1 (5 bases). With 7 bases removed from V and 4 bases from J, the gap between germline ends came to 13 bases. There are 13 residues in the CDR3. Germline CDR1 SNHLY, CDR2 FYNNEI. The CDR3 spells CASMSGGTYGYTF. In nucleotides, the CDR3 is TGTGCCAGCATGAGCGGGGGGACCTATGGCTACACCTTC.

For this clonotype: A much larger clone sits a single nucleotide away, making a read error possible. This chain uses TRBV4-2 with TRBJ1-1, with D unresolved. The length of the CDR3 is 15 residues. Trimming left V 0 bases short and J 2 bases short, with 10 bases between. Germline V lookup: CDR1 LGHNA, CDR2 YNFKEQ. The CDR3 DNA follows: TGTGCCAGCAGCCAAGATCTTGTACATAACACTGAAGCTTTCTTT. Encoded protein: CASSQDLVHNTEAFF.